This T cell receptor beta chain was profiled in a study of shared clonotypes between healthy human individuals. Here immunoSEQ multiplex PCR was the method, and the copy in TCRdb shows in-frame clones only, minus some. The sample includes around 500,000 clones, 70% to 80% seen only once; the top ten take more than 10%. The CDR3 sequence is 14 residues long. Germline-derived CDR1 and CDR2 are SGHAT and FQNNGV. The V end was cut by 4 bases, the J end by 0 bases, with 10 bases between. The V gene is TRBV11-2, the J gene TRBJ2-7; D is unclear. Sequencing used PBMCs. The receptor was derived from a woman between 40 and 50 years old in good health. Some clones in this sample may be carry-over from other donors' samples. The CDR3 loop reads CASSSSFSSYEQYF. CDR3 coding DNA: TGTGCCAGCAGCTCAAGTTTCAGCTCCTACGAGCAGTACTTC.